This entry lists 5 T cell receptor beta chains sequenced from one sample in a study of response to subunit inactivated influenza vaccine. TCRdb independently ran MiXCR on the RT-PCR reads; one entry per CDR3 protein. The sample records approximately 500,000 distinct CDR3 sequences, 14% being singletons. Sequenced material: PBMCs from blood, taken roughly 12 days after vaccination. These receptors came from a man between 50 and 59 years old who received an inactivated influenza vaccine.

This clonotype came up a few times. The gene calls are TRBV28 and TRBJ2-4, with TRBD2 identical over 9 bases. V trimming: 4 bases; J trimming: 3 bases; junction bases outside the gene matches: 28. Germline V lookup: CDR1 MDHEN, CDR2 SYDVKM. The CDR3 contains 23 residues. The DNA of the CDR3 is TGTGCCAGCAGTTCCGAAGGGAGAGGTGTCAGCGGGGGGCTAAGTTTAGGCAAAAACATTCAGTACTTC. Translated, it gives CASSSEGRGVSGGLSLGKNIQYF.

This clonotype was found a few times. The CDR3 here is CASSSSWGLKKPETQYF. DNA of the CDR3: TGTGCCAGCAGCTCCTCTTGGGGACTAAAGAAACCGGAGACCCAGTACTTC. The rearrangement links TRBV7-9 to TRBJ2-5, with 7 bases aligning to TRBD2. This CDR3 comprises 17 residues. The germline CDR1 and CDR2 sequences are SEHNR and FQNEAQ (reference sequence). The ends lost 4 bases at V and 5 bases at J; junction bases unmatched: 16.

This clonotype was counted a few times. The V and J genes are TRBV28 and TRBJ2-5; 10 nucleotides line up with TRBD1. Germline V lookup: CDR1 MDHEN, CDR2 SYDVKM. The CDR3 consists of 17 residues. The J segment lost 5 bases and the V segment lost 5 bases, leaving 14 bases of the junction unmatched. CDR3 amino acids: CASSPPSLTGGGETQYF. The CDR3 DNA reads TGTGCCAGCAGTCCTCCCTCTTTGACAGGGGGCGGCGAGACCCAGTACTTC.

This clonotype appeared a few times. J is TRBJ2-1 and V is TRBV9, with TRBD1 identical over 10 bases. There are 17 residues in the CDR3. Germline CDR1 reads SGDLS; CDR2 reads YYNGEE. With V trimmed by 3 bases and J by 0 bases, 6 bases remained unmatched. The CDR3 is CASSGTGTGDSYNEQFF. CDR3 coding DNA: TGTGCCAGCAGCGGAACCGGGACAGGGGACTCCTACAATGAGCAGTTCTTC.

This clonotype was seen ten or more times. The chain recombines TRBV5-1 with TRBJ2-2, with a possible D match to TRBD2 (6 bases). CDR3 length equals 15 residues. CDR1 and CDR2 from the germline V gene are SGHRS and YFSETQ. Trimming took 5 bases from V and 4 from J, leaving 15 bases between them. CDR3 region: CASRGLQGGTGELFF. The CDR3 nucleotides are TGCGCCAGCAGGGGACTTCAGGGCGGCACCGGGGAGCTGTTTTTT.